This TCR beta chain was captured in a study of vaccination effects on CD4 cells after COVID-19. Before sequencing took place, the ViraFEST assay used viral peptide pools to expand antigen-specific CD4+ T cells. When 10 to 11 days of culture had elapsed, CD4+ T cells were isolated. Vaccine recipients, nucleocapsid antibody negative, had no prior SARS-CoV-2 infection. Details on this clone: Its target is unknown.

Generated by immunoSEQ multiplex PCR, the TCRdb table keeps only in-frame clones and is missing some. Among about 38,000 clones listed, around 67% were seen once. Germline V CDR1 and CDR2: MNHEY, SVGAGI. V shed 0 bases, J shed 8 bases, and the junction held 8 bases outside the gene matches. CDR3 size: 16 residues. The receptor's source is a human donor who received a COVID-19 vaccine. J is TRBJ2-1 and V is TRBV6-5; 9 bases are a match to TRBD2. This material consisted of CD4+ T cells from PBMCs cultured with SARS-CoV-2 spike peptides, taken before COVID-19 vaccination. The CDR3 nucleotides are TGTGCCAGCAGTTACTCGGGGCGGGGGGGCTCCTATGAGCAGTTCTTC. Its protein is CASSYSGRGGSYEQFF.